These T cell receptor beta chains were read from a single sample in a study of blood T cell repertoires in COVID-19. Using immunoSEQ multiplex PCR, the repertoire was profiled, and TCRdb retains in-frame clones only, with some absent. The sample shows 290,000 or so clones, more than 85% of them seen only once. Sample: peripheral blood. The receptors were gathered from a man in his 70s with acute or convalescent COVID-19. Both conserved end residues are part of each CDR3. Each record gives: V gene, J gene, CDR3 protein.

>TRBV4-1|TRBJ2-2
CASSQDRAGTGELFF
>TRBV6-5|TRBJ1-4
CASRYLGGKGKLFF
>TRBV28|TRBJ2-7
CASSHAKLATSYEQYF
>TRBV7-3|TRBJ2-2
CASSFEVRASPGELFF
>TRBV10-3|TRBJ2-3
CAISPSGGGITDTQYF
>TRBV18|TRBJ2-1
CASSPRSAGGSYNEQFF
>TRBV10-3|TRBJ2-2
CAITRDRGPDGELFF
>TRBV5-1|TRBJ2-5
CASSLPLGRSGTQYF
>TRBV3-1/TRBV3-2|TRBJ1-5
CASSQGLGQPQHF
>TRBV3-1/TRBV3-2|TRBJ2-2
CASSQGGGNTGELFF
>TRBV6-1|TRBJ2-3
CASSDQNTDTQYF
>TRBV24-1|TRBJ2-1
CATSGMTGSSYNEQFF
>TRBV2|TRBJ1-3
CASSDPDRAGNTIYF
>TRBV6-5|TRBJ2-3
CASSFTDRAPTDTQYF
>TRBV19|TRBJ2-2
CASSIILGGSATGELFF
>TRBV11-2|TRBJ1-1
CASSSLDRANTEAFF
>TRBV28|TRBJ1-1
CASFSQGKTFF
>TRBV28|TRBJ1-5
CASSWDRGQNQPQHF
>TRBV5-1|TRBJ1-6
CASSLTGQQRSPLHF
>TRBV7-2|TRBJ2-1
CASSFKAGGPVAYNEQFF
>TRBV15|TRBJ1-4
CATSRPGVIRGEKLFF
>TRBV7-2|TRBJ2-7
CASRPSATAYEQYF
>TRBV6-5|TRBJ2-7
CASSYSTVNEQYF
>TRBV9|TRBJ2-5
CASSVGAIPRETQYF
>TRBV6-2/TRBV6-3|TRBJ2-2
CASSYPRTSGRARTGELFF
>TRBV14|TRBJ2-2
CASSQGGGELFF
>TRBV19|TRBJ2-3
CASSIRGTDTQYF
>TRBV7-2|TRBJ1-1
CAGGIDRGTEAFF
>TRBV6-6|TRBJ1-5
CATREGNQPQHF
>TRBV6-5|TRBJ1-2
CASRSRGNFDYGYTF
>TRBV7-2|TRBJ1-1
CASSPLLTVNTEAFF
>TRBV9|TRBJ2-6
CASSETGVRSGANVLTF